A single sample gave rise to the 26 T cell receptor beta chains below, sequenced in a study of shared clonotypes between healthy human individuals. Naivety among CD8 cells was defined by CD45RO negativity and positive CCR7 selection, thereby excluding terminally differentiated effector memory CD45RA+ cells. Libraries were prepared by immunoSEQ multiplex PCR; TCRdb keeps only in-frame clonotypes and omits some of them. This table holds around 600,000 clones, 95% to 98% found once. The sequenced sample was naive CD8+ T cells sorted from blood. The receptors stem from a man in his thirties or forties in good health.

The rearrangement uses TRBV5-4 and TRBJ1-1; no clear D gene. Trimming shortened V by 5 bases and J by 6 bases, and 17 bases separated the two germline ends. This CDR3 spans 14 amino acids. The germline CDR1 and CDR2 sequences are SGHNT and YYREEE (reference sequence). In DNA form, the CDR3 reads TGTGCCAGCAGTCCCGGGGTCGGACCCCCTGAAGCTTTCTTT. Its protein product is CASSPGVGPPEAFF.

V is TRBV10-3 and J is TRBJ2-7; TRBD2 matches 7 bases. Germline V gene lookup returns CDR1 ENHRY and CDR2 SYGVKD. The CDR3 consists of 15 residues. Germline trimming cut 0 bases from V and 3 bases from J; bases unmatched to any gene: 5. The CDR3 region has the DNA TGTGCCATCAGTGAGTCGGGAGGGGTATACTACGAGCAGTACTTC. As protein: CAISESGGVYYEQYF.

This clone was counted a single time. Other DNA sequences in this specimen translate into the identical CDR3. The chain combines TRBV30 with TRBJ2-3, with TRBD2 matching over 9 bases. This CDR3 region has 14 residues. CDR1 is GTSNPN and CDR2 is SVGIG in the germline V gene (reference sequence). The V segment lost 4 bases and the J segment 1 base; nucleotides outside the gene matches: 3. The CDR3 loop reads CAWTLAGGTDTQYF. CDR3 nucleotides: TGTGCCTGGACTTTAGCGGGGGGCACAGATACGCAGTATTTT.

The chain couples TRBV7-9 to TRBJ2-6, with a tentative D call TRBD1 (5 bases). Germline V gene sequence: CDR1 SEHNR, CDR2 FQNEAQ (reference sequence). This CDR3 is built from 16 residues. The V gene lost 5 bases and the J gene lost 1 base, with 12 bases spanning the gap. CDR3 sequence: CASSPKDSSGANVLTF. The CDR3 nucleotides are TGTGCCAGCAGCCCCAAAGACAGTTCTGGGGCCAACGTCCTGACTTTC.

The chain joins TRBV7-9 to TRBJ2-2; tentatively, D is TRBD1 (6 bases). CDR3 length: 16 residues. Looked up from germline, CDR1 is SEHNR and CDR2 is FQNEAQ (reference sequence). Trimming removed 7 bases at V and 2 bases at J, with 17 bases between. The CDR3 protein is CASILTTGFNTGELFF. The CDR3 DNA reads as TGTGCCAGCATCCTAACGACAGGCTTTAACACCGGGGAGCTGTTTTTT.

The rearrangement joins TRBV7-9 to TRBJ2-2; D is uncertain. V was shortened by 1 base and J by 4 bases, with 10 bases between the two germline ends. The CDR3 covers 15 residues. Germline lookup yields CDR1 SEHNR and CDR2 FQNEAQ (reference sequence). This CDR3 is CASSLGRTLTGELFF. CDR3 bases: TGTGCCAGCAGCTTAGGTCGGACCCTCACCGGGGAGCTGTTTTTT.

The chain combines TRBV4-1 with TRBJ2-1, with D hard to call. Germline V lookup: CDR1 MGHRA, CDR2 YSYEKL. Between the trimmed V and J ends, which lost 0 bases and 7 bases, there was a span of 7 bases. This CDR3 comprises 13 residues. The CDR3 DNA reads TGCGCCAGCAGCCAAGAGGCCGCGAATGAGCAGTTCTTC. Its translation: CASSQEAANEQFF.

The chain employs TRBV6-5 and TRBJ2-7; 11 bases line up with TRBD2. CDR1 is MNHEY, CDR2 SVGAGI, per germline. This CDR3 has 13 residues. J was trimmed by 7 bases and V by 6 bases; bases with no gene match: 5. CDR3 nucleotides: TGTGCCAGCAGACTGGGACTAGCGGAAGAGCAGTACTTC. It encodes CASRLGLAEEQYF.

This chain uses TRBV7-2 with TRBJ1-1; 7 bases line up with TRBD1. V shed 2 bases and J 4 bases; nucleotides not matched to a gene: 16. Per the germline V gene, CDR1 is SGHTA and CDR2 is FQGNSA. The CDR3 length is 18 residues. In DNA, the CDR3 is TGTGCCAGCAGCTTAATTTTTGTGACTCGGGACAGTTTCACTGAAGCTTTCTTT. Translated, it gives CASSLIFVTRDSFTEAFF.

V is TRBV28 and J is TRBJ1-1, with D perhaps matching TRBD1 (6 bases). The CDR3 is made up of 16 amino acids. Germline loops: CDR1 MDHEN, CDR2 SYDVKM. Trimming pared 5 bases from V and 2 bases from J, leaving 18 bases between. CDR3 in amino acids: CASSLGTTAGNTEAFF. As DNA, the CDR3 is TGTGCCAGCAGTCTAGGGACAACCGCGGGCAACACTGAAGCTTTCTTT.

V and J are TRBV7-6 and TRBJ2-3, with D perhaps matching TRBD2 (6 bases). Per the germline V gene, CDR1 is SGHVS and CDR2 is FNYEAQ. The CDR3 length is 16 residues. Trimming stripped 2 bases from V and 3 bases from J, with 15 bases between. Written as DNA, the CDR3 is TGTGCCAGCAGCTTATTCACGGGAGAAACGACAGATACGCAGTATTTT. It codes for CASSLFTGETTDTQYF.

Comment on this clone: Other DNA sequences in this specimen translate into the identical CDR3. V is TRBV2 and J is TRBJ2-7; D call uncertain. Looked up from germline, CDR1 is SNHLY and CDR2 is FYNNEI. This CDR3 has 10 residues. Trimming took off 6 bases at V and 3 bases at J, with 3 bases between the two ends. The CDR3 coding sequence is TGTGCCAGCAGAGGCTACGAGCAGTACTTC. Translating it yields CASRGYEQYF.

The chain joins TRBV18 to TRBJ2-1; 8 positions agree with TRBD2. The CDR3 contains 17 residues. The V segment lost 0 bases and the J segment 7 bases; nucleotides outside the gene matches: 11. The germline CDR1 and CDR2 sequences are KGHSH and LQKENI. DNA of the CDR3: TGTGCCAGCTCACCACCTAATCCTAGCGGGCCTACAAATGAGCAGTTCTTC. It is translated as CASSPPNPSGPTNEQFF.

The table lists this clone with a count of one. The chain carries TRBV18 and TRBJ2-2; no clear D gene. V gave up 3 bases and J gave up 2 bases, with 7 bases separating them. The germline gives CDR1 KGHSH, CDR2 LQKENI. CDR3 size: 14 residues. CDR3: CASSPFQNTGELFF. CDR3 in DNA: TGTGCCAGCTCACCCTTTCAAAACACCGGGGAGCTGTTTTTT.

CDR3 DNA sequence: TGTGCCAGTAGTCCCAGACCGGGACAGGGAGGTTCATGGGAGACCCAGTACTTC. Its protein product is CASSPRPGQGGSWETQYF. This chain uses TRBV19 with TRBJ2-5; 9 bases fit TRBD1. The germline CDR1 and CDR2 sequences are LNHDA and SQIVND (reference sequence). This CDR3 comprises 18 residues. V gave up 5 bases and J gave up 5 bases; unmatched junction bases: 18. The complete variable domain, with remaining parts taken from reference TRBV19 and TRBJ2-5, reads DGGITQSPKYLFRKEGQNVTLSCEQNLNHDAMYWYRQDPGQGLRLIYYSQIVNDFQKGDIAEGYSVSREKKESFPLTVTSAQKNPTAFYLCASSPRPGQGGSWETQYFGPGTRLLVL.

This clone was detected once. This rearrangement joins TRBV21-1 to TRBJ1-2. TRBV21-1 is annotated as a pseudogene. CDR3 size: 15 residues. The CDR3 is CASSKVRGAPTGYTF. CDR3 sequence (DNA): TGTGCCAGCAGCAAAGTTCGGGGGGCGCCGACTGGCTACACCTTC.

The V gene is TRBV5-6, the J gene TRBJ2-7, with D maybe TRBD2 (6 bases). Germline values: CDR1 SGHDT, CDR2 YYEEEE. Trimming shortened V by 7 bases and J by 2 bases, and 16 bases separated the two germline ends. The CDR3 covers 14 residues. Here the CDR3 reads CASDLGGATYEQYF. The CDR3 coding sequence is TGTGCCAGCGACCTCGGGGGAGCCACCTACGAGCAGTACTTC. Together with reference TRBV5-6 and TRBJ2-7, the CDR3 gives the full variable domain: DAGVTQSPTHLIKTRGQQVTLRCSPKSGHDTVSWYQQALGQGPQFIFQYYEEEERQRGNFPDRFSGHQFPNYSSELNVNALLLGDSALYLCASDLGGATYEQYFGPGTRLTVT.

The rearrangement joins TRBV7-9 to TRBJ2-5, with D maybe TRBD1 (5 bases). Germline CDR1 SEHNR, CDR2 FQNEAQ (reference sequence). CDR3 length: 15 residues. Trimming took off 5 bases at V and 2 bases at J, with 15 bases between the two ends. CDR3 sequence (DNA): TGTGCCAGCAGCCCACGGGTCACAGGACAAGAGACCCAGTACTTC. Amino acid sequence: CASSPRVTGQETQYF.

This chain links TRBV7-9 with TRBJ2-2; unclear D gene. The germline V and J ends were trimmed by 5 bases and 2 bases, with 3 bases remaining between them. Germline V gene sequence: CDR1 SEHNR, CDR2 FQNEAQ (reference sequence). The length of the CDR3 is 12 residues. CDR3 DNA: TGTGCCAGCAGCGACAACACCGGGGAGCTGTTTTTT. Amino acids: CASSDNTGELFF.

This sequence joins TRBV27 and TRBJ2-5, with D possibly TRBD2 on 6 matching bases. The CDR3 is made up of 14 amino acids. The germline V gene has CDR1 MNHEY and CDR2 SMNVEV (reference sequence). Trimming left V 3 bases short and J 1 base short, with 9 bases between. This CDR3 is CASSLGLAQETQYF. The DNA for the CDR3 is TGTGCCAGCAGTTTGGGACTCGCCCAAGAGACCCAGTACTTC.

V gene TRBV27 combines with J gene TRBJ2-7; 13 nucleotides line up with TRBD2. Trimming took 6 bases from V and 8 from J; bases not matched to a gene: 13. The CDR3 runs 16 residues. CDR1 MNHEY and CDR2 SMNVEV come from the germline V gene (reference sequence). The CDR3 here is CASRGQSGTSGIQQYF. CDR3 nucleotides: TGTGCCAGCAGGGGACAGTCCGGGACTAGCGGGATTCAGCAGTACTTC.

V and J are TRBV7-8 and TRBJ1-1; D gene unclear. Germline-derived CDR1 and CDR2 are SGHVS and FQNEAQ. Deletions cut 2 bases from V and 7 bases from J, with 14 bases between. The CDR3 length is 14 residues. The CDR3, as DNA: TGTGCCAGCAGCTTAAAGATCGGCGGAGATGAAGCTTTCTTT. It specifies CASSLKIGGDEAFF.

The V gene is TRBV5-1, the J gene TRBJ2-5; no firm D call. The CDR3 has 16 amino acids. V was pared by 0 bases and J by 2 bases, with 14 bases between. Germline V lookup: CDR1 SGHRS, CDR2 YFSETQ. The chain's CDR3 is CASSLVVAVIQETQYF. CDR3 DNA: TGCGCCAGCAGCTTGGTGGTAGCCGTTATTCAAGAGACCCAGTACTTC.

The chain employs TRBV27 and TRBJ2-7; a weak D match, TRBD1 (6 bases). The CDR3 totals 14 residues. Looked up from germline, CDR1 is MNHEY and CDR2 is SMNVEV (reference sequence). Trimming removed 3 bases from V and 5 bases from J, with 14 bases in between. CDR3 in amino acids: CASSFSGHENEQYF. The CDR3 DNA is TGTGCCAGCAGTTTCTCGGGACATGAAAACGAGCAGTACTTC.

As regards this clone: This sample also contains other DNA sequences that code for the same CDR3. The chain combines TRBV11-2 with TRBJ2-5, with D hard to call. Germline CDR1 and CDR2: SGHAT and FQNNGV. Trimming took 2 bases from V and 5 from J, leaving 6 bases between them. The CDR3 runs to 12 residues. The chain's CDR3 is CASSLLGETQYF. In DNA form, the CDR3 reads TGTGCCAGCAGCTTACTCGGGGAGACCCAGTACTTC.

The rearrangement uses TRBV2 and TRBJ2-7; possible D gene TRBD1, 5 bases. V was shortened by 4 bases and J by 4 bases, with 8 bases between the two germline ends. Germline V lookup: CDR1 SNHLY, CDR2 FYNNEI. The CDR3 contains 12 residues. The chain's CDR3 is CASSAPGYEQYF. In DNA, the CDR3 is TGTGCCAGCAGTGCACCAGGGTACGAGCAGTACTTC.